These 19 T cell receptor beta chains share one sample of origin, sequenced in a study of blood T cell repertoires in COVID-19. Sequencing used immunoSEQ multiplex PCR; TCRdb keeps in-frame clones, though not all of them. In the table there are around 480,000 clones, about nine tenths of which are singletons. Sequenced input: PBMCs or T cells enriched from blood (not recorded which). The origin of the receptors is a woman under 30 who had recovered from COVID-19.

The chain carries TRBV1 and TRBJ2-2; TRBD2, the D gene given by the table, was not confirmed from the DNA. TRBV1 is given as a pseudogene. The CDR3 runs to 17 residues. Here the CDR3 reads CTSSQARLAMNTGELFF. The CDR3 DNA reads TGCACCAGCAGCCAAGCTCGGCTAGCGATGAACACCGGGGAGCTGTTTTTT.

The V call is TRBV5-1, the J call TRBJ1-4, with D possibly TRBD1 on 5 matching bases. The germline gives CDR1 SGHRS, CDR2 YFSETQ. This CDR3 comprises 13 residues. The V gene lost 1 base and the J gene lost 5 bases, with 6 bases spanning the gap. CDR3 loop: CASSLSGNEKLFF. The CDR3, as DNA: TGCGCCAGCAGCTTGTCAGGGAATGAAAAACTGTTTTTT. Full variable domain (missing parts from reference TRBV5-1 and TRBJ1-4): KAGVTQTPRYLIKTRGQQVTLSCSPISGHRSVSWYQQTPGQGLQFLFEYFSETQRNKGNFPGRFSGRQFSNSRSEMNVSTLELGDSALYLCASSLSGNEKLFFGSGTQLSVL.

This sequence joins TRBV12-3 or TRBV12-4 and TRBJ1-1; D is unclear. The CDR3 is 13 residues long. With 6 bases removed from V and 3 bases from J, the gap between germline ends came to 11 bases. CDR3 sequence reads: CASSPISYTEAFF. In nucleotides, the CDR3 is TGTGCCAGCAGCCCTATCTCGTACACTGAAGCTTTCTTT.

This clone was seen once. This CDR3 reads CATSFIDEQFF. CDR3 sequence (DNA): TGTGCCACCAGTTTTATAGATGAGCAGTTCTTC. V usage is TRBV24-1 and J usage is TRBJ2-1; D ambiguous. This CDR3 is built from 11 residues. Germline CDR1 is KGHDR and CDR2 is SFDVKD. The V and J ends lost 6 bases and 8 bases respectively, with 7 bases between them.

The chain recombines TRBV4-2 with TRBJ2-1; tentative D call: TRBD2 (7 bases). V gave up 0 bases and J gave up 7 bases, with 13 bases separating them. Germline CDR1 reads LGHNA; CDR2 reads YNFKEQ. The CDR3 is 15 residues long. The CDR3 here is CASSQDGGADNEQFF. DNA for the CDR3: TGTGCCAGCAGCCAAGATGGGGGGGCGGATAATGAGCAGTTCTTC.

This clone was counted only a few times. V gene TRBV4-2 combines with J gene TRBJ2-1; 13 bases are a match to TRBD2. J gave up 5 bases and V 3 bases, and 4 bases lay outside the gene matches. The germline gives CDR1 LGHNA, CDR2 YNFKEQ. This CDR3 spans 16 amino acids. CDR3 in DNA: TGTGCCAGCAGCCACCGACTAGCGGGGGGAGACAATGAGCAGTTCTTC. It specifies CASSHRLAGGDNEQFF.

This clone was observed a single time. This chain connects TRBV30 to TRBJ2-3; a weak D match, TRBD2 (5 bases). The CDR3 consists of 13 residues. The germline V gene encodes CDR1 GTSNPN and CDR2 SVGIG (reference sequence). V was clipped by 3 bases and J by 2 bases, with 9 bases between them. The CDR3 here is CAWRRVATDTQYF. Here the CDR3 DNA reads TGTGCCTGGAGGAGGGTTGCCACAGATACGCAGTATTTT.

The genes are TRBV6-5 and TRBJ2-2; perhaps TRBD1 as D (5 bases). V was clipped by 9 bases and J by 5 bases, with 10 bases between them. The CDR3 runs 12 residues. The germline V gene encodes CDR1 MNHEY and CDR2 SVGAGI. CDR3 loop: CASQGRTGELFF. CDR3 bases: TGTGCCAGTCAGGGTCGGACCGGGGAGCTGTTTTTT.

The chain combines TRBV7-9 with TRBJ2-3; 7 nucleotides match TRBD2. The CDR3 consists of 16 residues. V lost 2 bases, J lost 6 bases, and 11 bases stayed unmatched. Germline CDR1 is SEHNR and CDR2 is FQNEAQ (reference sequence). The CDR3, as DNA: TGTGCCAGCAGCTTATTAGGGAGCGGGGCGGGGGATACGCAGTATTTT. Translation gives CASSLLGSGAGDTQYF.

V and J are TRBV2 and TRBJ2-3, with TRBD1 as a possible D gene (5 bases). This CDR3 comprises 14 residues. With 7 bases removed from V and 2 bases from J, the gap between germline ends came to 13 bases. Germline CDR1 and CDR2: SNHLY and FYNNEI. CDR3: CASTTDRYTDTQYF. Written as DNA, the CDR3 is TGTGCCAGCACTACCGACAGATACACAGATACGCAGTATTTT.

V gene TRBV19 combines with J gene TRBJ1-2; D is unresolved. V shed 1 base and J shed 8 bases, with 14 bases lying between them. CDR1 is LNHDA and CDR2 is SQIVND in the germline V gene (reference sequence). The CDR3 spans 14 residues. The CDR3 sequence is CASSIGSGMGGYTF. In DNA form, the CDR3 reads TGTGCCAGTAGTATAGGATCGGGGATGGGAGGCTACACCTTC.

This rearrangement joins TRBV7-9 to TRBJ1-1, with D uncertain. The germline CDR1 and CDR2 sequences are SEHNR and FQNEAQ (reference sequence). Between the trimmed V and J ends, which lost 6 bases and 3 bases, there was a span of 14 bases. The CDR3 is made up of 14 amino acids. CDR3 bases: TGTGCCAGCAGTCGTGCGTTGAGTTACACTGAAGCTTTCTTT. Translating gives CASSRALSYTEAFF.

The rearrangement joins TRBV30 to TRBJ1-3; 9 bases align to TRBD1. Germline assignment: CDR1 GTSNPN and CDR2 SVGIG (reference sequence). Trimming took 3 bases from V and 4 from J; bases not matched to a gene: 19. The CDR3 consists of 19 residues. The chain's CDR3 is CAWRPRPQLTGGTGNTIYF. The CDR3 region has the DNA TGTGCCTGGAGACCACGTCCCCAACTGACAGGGGGTACCGGAAACACCATATATTTT.

This chain joins TRBV7-9 and TRBJ1-6; no definite D call. This CDR3 is built from 12 residues. The germline V gene encodes CDR1 SEHNR and CDR2 FQNEAQ (reference sequence). V lost 8 bases to trimming and J lost 7 bases, with 9 bases between them. CDR3 residues: CASVGLNSPLHF. DNA for the CDR3: TGTGCCAGCGTCGGGTTGAATTCACCCCTCCACTTT.

The chain has TRBV4-2 and TRBJ1-4; 7 nucleotides agree with TRBD1. This CDR3 region has 15 residues. The germline V gene has CDR1 LGHNA and CDR2 YNFKEQ. V was clipped by 2 bases and J by 4 bases; unmatched bases: 4. This CDR3 is CASSQTGTDNEKLFF. In DNA, the CDR3 is TGTGCCAGCAGCCAAACCGGGACAGATAATGAAAAACTGTTTTTT.

The CDR3 sequence is CASSERGNIQYF. The CDR3 bases are TGTGCCAGCAGCGAGCGGGGAAACATTCAGTACTTC. The chain carries TRBV6-5 and TRBJ2-4; TRBD2 matches 7 bases. V lost 6 bases and J lost 6; bases outside the gene matches: 2. The V gene's germline CDR1 is MNHEY and CDR2 SVGAGI. CDR3 length: 12 residues.

This rearrangement joins TRBV28 to TRBJ1-4; a weak D match, TRBD1 (5 bases). There are 11 residues in the CDR3. The germline V and J ends were trimmed by 5 bases and 8 bases, with 6 bases remaining between them. In germline, CDR1 is MDHEN, CDR2 SYDVKM. In DNA, the CDR3 is TGTGCCAGCAGTGGGGCGGAAAAACTGTTTTTT. Protein: CASSGAEKLFF. The full variable domain, in which reference TRBV28 and TRBJ1-4 provide the parts outside the CDR3, is DVKVTQSSRYLVKRTGEKVFLECVQDMDHENMFWYRQDPGLGLRLIYFSYDVKMKEKGDIPEGYSVSREKKERFSLILESASTNQTSMYLCASSGAEKLFFGSGTQLSVL.

The chain has TRBV29-1 and TRBJ1-2; unclear D gene. The germline V and J ends were trimmed by 3 bases and 0 bases, with 11 bases remaining between them. Looked up from germline, CDR1 is SQVTM and CDR2 is ANQGSEA. The CDR3 covers 14 residues. The CDR3 coding sequence is TGCAGCGTTGACGGCGACACAGCTAACTATGGCTACACCTTC. Amino acid sequence: CSVDGDTANYGYTF.

V and J are TRBV7-6 and TRBJ2-2, with D perhaps matching TRBD2 (5 bases). CDR3 size: 16 residues. Germline V CDR1 and CDR2: SGHVS, FNYEAQ. The ends were cut back, 3 bases at V and 5 bases at J, with 16 bases in the middle. This CDR3 reads CASSFTNRGKTGELFF. DNA for the CDR3: TGTGCCAGCAGCTTTACCAATCGGGGAAAAACCGGGGAGCTGTTTTTT.